These 19 T cell receptor beta chains were sequenced from one sample in a study of CD8 T cells in Susac syndrome. RNA was extracted with the RNeasy kit, and a quantity of roughly 0.5 to 1 ug was reverse transcribed using random hexamers. From the immunoSEQ multiplex PCR reads, TCRdb called clonotypes with MiXCR, one entry per CDR3 protein. The sample lists 100,000 to 150,000 distinct CDR3 sequences; around 96% were seen once. Specimen: CD4+ T cells from PBMCs. The source of these receptors is a human donor in good health.

The chain joins TRBV5-1 to TRBJ2-1; 14 nucleotides align to TRBD2. Germline loops: CDR1 SGHRS, CDR2 YFSETQ. This CDR3 region has 16 residues. The V and J ends lost 0 bases and 9 bases, in that order; junction bases with no gene match: 5. For the CDR3, the DNA is TGCGCCAGCAGCTTGGGTCGGGGACTAGCGGGAGCTGAGCAGTTCTTC. It yields the protein CASSLGRGLAGAEQFF. Using reference TRBV5-1 and TRBJ2-1 for the parts outside the CDR3, the full variable domain is KAGVTQTPRYLIKTRGQQVTLSCSPISGHRSVSWYQQTPGQGLQFLFEYFSETQRNKGNFPGRFSGRQFSNSRSEMNVSTLELGDSALYLCASSLGRGLAGAEQFFGPGTRLTVL.

The rearrangement links TRBV5-1 to TRBJ2-3; possibly TRBD1 for D (6 bases). The CDR3 is 17 residues long. V shed 0 bases and J shed 4 bases, with 18 bases lying between them. The germline gives CDR1 SGHRS, CDR2 YFSETQ. Written as DNA, the CDR3 is TGCGCCAGCAGCTTGGGAGGGGGATCGATACGAGCAGATACGCAGTATTTT. Its translation: CASSLGGGSIRADTQYF.

The rearrangement links TRBV27 to TRBJ2-5; D is ambiguous. Per germline, CDR1 MNHEY and CDR2 SMNVEV (reference sequence). The CDR3 has 15 residues. V lost 0 bases to trimming and J lost 4 bases, with 12 bases between them. As DNA, the CDR3 is TGTGCCAGCAGTTTATCCCTCGGCGAGCGAGAGACCCAGTACTTC. Its translation: CASSLSLGERETQYF.

The table lists this clonotype with a count of one. The chain has TRBV28 and TRBJ2-3, with 8 bases lining up with TRBD2. Germline CDR1 reads MDHEN; CDR2 reads SYDVKM. J gave up 2 bases and V 6 bases, and 10 bases lay outside the gene matches. The CDR3 contains 16 residues. The CDR3 reads CASRPPGGRNTDTQYF. The CDR3, as DNA: TGTGCCAGCAGGCCCCCCGGCGGGAGGAACACAGATACGCAGTATTTT.

The chain recombines TRBV29-1 with TRBJ1-1, with D tentatively TRBD1 (6 bases). The V and J ends lost 4 bases and 0 bases respectively, with 12 bases between them. Germline-derived CDR1 and CDR2 are SQVTM and ANQGSEA. The CDR3 has 14 residues. This CDR3 is CSVGGGAMNTEAFF. CDR3 coding DNA: TGCAGCGTTGGTGGGGGGGCGATGAACACTGAAGCTTTCTTT.

The genes are TRBV7-9 and TRBJ1-5, with TRBD1 as a possible D gene (6 bases). Trimming removed 2 bases at V and 4 bases at J, with 12 bases between. Germline V gene sequence: CDR1 SEHNR, CDR2 FQNEAQ (reference sequence). The CDR3 has 15 residues. The DNA for the CDR3 is TGTGCCAGCAGCTTATACAGGGAAGGTAATCAGCCCCAGCATTTT. The encoded protein is CASSLYREGNQPQHF.

The CDR3 nucleotides are TGTGCCAGCAGTTTGCTAGGGGGAACTAATCAGCCCCAGCATTTT. It specifies CASSLLGGTNQPQHF. This chain connects TRBV28 to TRBJ1-5; possible D gene TRBD1, 6 bases. The ends were cut back, 3 bases at V and 4 bases at J, with 13 bases in the middle. Per germline, CDR1 MDHEN and CDR2 SYDVKM. This CDR3 is built from 15 residues.

This clonotype is a singleton in its sample. This chain connects TRBV10-3 to TRBJ2-5; D is ambiguous. Germline CDR1 reads ENHRY; CDR2 reads SYGVKD. This CDR3 contains 13 residues. The ends were cut back, 0 bases at V and 4 bases at J, with 6 bases in the middle. The CDR3 region is CAISESSVETQYF. CDR3 bases: TGTGCCATCAGTGAGTCGTCGGTAGAGACCCAGTACTTC.

This sequence joins TRBV2 and TRBJ2-5; 10 bases match TRBD2. This CDR3 comprises 17 residues. With V trimmed by 1 base and J by 2 bases, 7 bases remained unmatched. Germline CDR1 and CDR2: SNHLY and FYNNEI. The CDR3: CASSEGWISGRQETQYF. As DNA, the CDR3 is TGTGCCAGCAGTGAAGGGTGGATTAGCGGGAGGCAAGAGACCCAGTACTTC. The variable domain in full, with the rest retrieved from reference TRBV2 and TRBJ2-5, is EPEVTQTPSHQVTQMGQEVILRCVPISNHLYFYWYRQILGQKVEFLVSFYNNEISEKSEIFDDQFSVERPDGSNFTLKIRSTKLEDSAMYFCASSEGWISGRQETQYFGPGTRLLVL.

The CDR3 DNA follows: TGCAGTGCAGGGTCCACTGAAGCTTTCTTT. Its protein is CSAGSTEAFF. The V and J genes are TRBV29-1 and TRBJ1-1, with D tentatively TRBD1 (5 bases). The CDR3 has 10 residues. CDR1 is SQVTM and CDR2 is ANQGSEA in the germline V gene.

The CDR3 is CASTPLGTGEGEQFF. Written as DNA, the CDR3 is TGTGCCAGCACTCCACTAGGGACAGGGGAGGGTGAGCAGTTCTTC. The rearrangement uses TRBV9 and TRBJ2-1, with 10 bases identical to TRBD1. CDR3 length equals 15 residues. V gave up 6 bases and J gave up 9 bases; unmatched junction bases: 12. Germline V gene sequence: CDR1 SGDLS, CDR2 YYNGEE.

This chain links TRBV27 with TRBJ2-7, with D possibly TRBD1 on 5 matching bases. This CDR3 spans 16 amino acids. Trimming shortened V by 0 bases and J by 2 bases, and 14 bases separated the two germline ends. Germline CDR1 MNHEY, CDR2 SMNVEV (reference sequence). CDR3 nucleotides: TGTGCCAGCAGTTTATCGGGCAGCAGGGCCACCTACGAGCAGTACTTC. It translates to CASSLSGSRATYEQYF.

The chain couples TRBV20-1 to TRBJ2-5, with 8 bases fitting TRBD2. Trimming took 1 base from V and 4 from J; bases not matched to a gene: 11. This CDR3 spans 16 amino acids. CDR1 is DFQATT, CDR2 SNEGSKA, per germline (reference sequence). CDR3: CSARGGASGSSETQYF. The CDR3 nucleotides read TGCAGTGCTAGAGGAGGGGCCAGCGGGAGTTCAGAGACCCAGTACTTC.

The chain links TRBV4-1 to TRBJ2-5, with 9 positions matching TRBD2. V gave up 4 bases and J gave up 5 bases; unmatched junction bases: 2. The CDR3 covers 13 residues. Per the germline V gene, CDR1 is MGHRA and CDR2 is YSYEKL. CDR3 nucleotides: TGCGCCAGCAGCCGACTAGCGGCGGAGACCCAGTACTTC. Amino acids: CASSRLAAETQYF.

This chain connects TRBV12-3 or TRBV12-4 to TRBJ1-3; TRBD1 aligns across 7 bases. The CDR3 covers 15 residues. V dropped 6 bases and J dropped 0; count of bases not matched to a gene: 5. The CDR3: CASRGQSYSGNTIYF. The CDR3 DNA reads TGTGCCAGCAGGGGACAGAGCTACTCTGGAAACACCATATATTTT.

The J gene is TRBJ1-2, the V gene TRBV2, with 9 bases aligning to TRBD1. The CDR3 has 15 amino acids. The V gene's germline CDR1 is SNHLY and CDR2 FYNNEI. CDR3 bases: TGTGCTACTCCGGGACAGGGACCGAGAACCTATGGCTACACCTTC. It codes for CATPGQGPRTYGYTF.

The rearrangement joins TRBV20-1 to TRBJ2-5, with 7 bases lining up with TRBD1. This CDR3 spans 13 amino acids. From germline, CDR1 is DFQATT and CDR2 SNEGSKA (reference sequence). V was pared by 6 bases and J by 6 bases, with 10 bases of the junction left unmatched. The DNA for the CDR3 is TGCAGTGCCCCGTCGACAGGGCTACAGACCCAGTACTTC. Translating it yields CSAPSTGLQTQYF.

The count of this clonotype is one. The chain joins TRBV5-1 to TRBJ1-1; 9 nucleotides match TRBD1. After removal of 3 bases from V and 6 bases from J, the junction contained 3 bases not matched to a gene. The CDR3 contains 13 residues. The germline V gene has CDR1 SGHRS and CDR2 YFSETQ. The CDR3 is CASSWGTGSEAFF. The CDR3 DNA is TGCGCCAGCAGCTGGGGGACAGGGTCTGAAGCTTTCTTT.

The chain uses TRBV6-5 and TRBJ2-2, with 9 positions matching TRBD1. Trimming took 6 bases from V and 4 from J; bases not matched to a gene: 3. Germline loops: CDR1 MNHEY, CDR2 SVGAGI. CDR3 size: 14 residues. The CDR3 nucleotides are TGTGCCAGCAGGGGGACAGGGCTCACCGGGGAGCTGTTTTTT. Translating it yields CASRGTGLTGELFF.